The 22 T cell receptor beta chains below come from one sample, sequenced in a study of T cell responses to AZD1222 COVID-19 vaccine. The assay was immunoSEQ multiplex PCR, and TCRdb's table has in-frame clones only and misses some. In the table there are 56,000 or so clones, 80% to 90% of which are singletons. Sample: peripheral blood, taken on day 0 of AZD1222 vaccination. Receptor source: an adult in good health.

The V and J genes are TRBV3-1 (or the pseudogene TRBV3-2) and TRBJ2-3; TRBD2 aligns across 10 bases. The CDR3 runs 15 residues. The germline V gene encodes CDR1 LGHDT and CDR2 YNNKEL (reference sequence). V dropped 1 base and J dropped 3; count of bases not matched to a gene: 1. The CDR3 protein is CASSQGAGGTDTQYF. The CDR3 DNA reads TGTGCCAGCAGCCAAGGAGCGGGGGGGACAGATACGCAGTATTTT.

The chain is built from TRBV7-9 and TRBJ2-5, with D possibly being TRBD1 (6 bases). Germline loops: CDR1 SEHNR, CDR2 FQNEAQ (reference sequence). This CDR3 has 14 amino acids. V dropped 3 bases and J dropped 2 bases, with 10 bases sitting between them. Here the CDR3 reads CASSLMTGQETQYF. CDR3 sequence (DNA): TGTGCCAGCAGCTTGATGACAGGACAAGAGACCCAGTACTTC. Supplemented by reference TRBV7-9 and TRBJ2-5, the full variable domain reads DTGVSQNPRHKITKRGQNVTFRCDPISEHNRLYWYRQTLGQGPEFLTYFQNEAQLEKSRLLSDRFSAERPKGSFSTLEIQRTEQGDSAMYLCASSLMTGQETQYFGPGTRLLVL.

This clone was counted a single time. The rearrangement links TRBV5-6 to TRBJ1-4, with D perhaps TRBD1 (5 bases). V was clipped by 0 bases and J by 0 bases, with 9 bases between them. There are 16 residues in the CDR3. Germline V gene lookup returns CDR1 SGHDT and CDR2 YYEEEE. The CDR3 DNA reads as TGTGCCAGCAGCTTGGAACGGGGCGCAACTAATGAAAAACTGTTTTTT. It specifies CASSLERGATNEKLFF.

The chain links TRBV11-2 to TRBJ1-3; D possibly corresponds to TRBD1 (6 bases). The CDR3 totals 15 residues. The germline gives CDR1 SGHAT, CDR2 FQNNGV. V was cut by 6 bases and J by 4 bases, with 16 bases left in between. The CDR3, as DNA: TGTGCCAGCAGGCACACAGGGTCGATCGGAAACACCATATATTTT. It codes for CASRHTGSIGNTIYF.

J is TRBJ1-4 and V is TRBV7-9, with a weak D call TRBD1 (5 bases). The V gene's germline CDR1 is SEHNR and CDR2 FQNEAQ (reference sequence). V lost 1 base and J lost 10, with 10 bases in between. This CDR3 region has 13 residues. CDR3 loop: CASSLVGGGKLFF. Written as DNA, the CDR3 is TGTGCCAGCAGCTTAGTCGGTGGGGGAAAACTGTTTTTT.

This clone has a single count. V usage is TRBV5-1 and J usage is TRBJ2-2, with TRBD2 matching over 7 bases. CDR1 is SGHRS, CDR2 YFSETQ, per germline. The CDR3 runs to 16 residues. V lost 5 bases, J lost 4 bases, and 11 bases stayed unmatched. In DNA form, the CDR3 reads TGCGCCAGCAGACAAGCGGGGCGGGGCAGCACCGGGGAGCTGTTTTTT. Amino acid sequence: CASRQAGRGSTGELFF.

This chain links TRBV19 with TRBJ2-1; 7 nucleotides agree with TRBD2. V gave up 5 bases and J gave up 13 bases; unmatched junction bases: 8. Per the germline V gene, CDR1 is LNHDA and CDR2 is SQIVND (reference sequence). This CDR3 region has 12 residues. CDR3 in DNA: TGTGCCAGTAGTCAATTTCGGGGACTACAGTTCTTC. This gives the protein CASSQFRGLQFF.

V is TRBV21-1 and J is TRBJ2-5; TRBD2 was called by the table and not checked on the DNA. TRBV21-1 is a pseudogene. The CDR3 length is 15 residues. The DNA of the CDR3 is TGTGCCAGCAGCAAAGGGCGGGGTAATCAAGAGACCCAGTACTTC. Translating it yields CASSKGRGNQETQYF.

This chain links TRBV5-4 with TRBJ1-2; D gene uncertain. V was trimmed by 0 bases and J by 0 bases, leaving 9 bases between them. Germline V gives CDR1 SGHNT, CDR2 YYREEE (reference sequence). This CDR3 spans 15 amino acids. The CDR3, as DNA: TGTGCCAGCAGCTTGGCCGGTCGGACTAACTATGGCTACACCTTC. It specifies CASSLAGRTNYGYTF.

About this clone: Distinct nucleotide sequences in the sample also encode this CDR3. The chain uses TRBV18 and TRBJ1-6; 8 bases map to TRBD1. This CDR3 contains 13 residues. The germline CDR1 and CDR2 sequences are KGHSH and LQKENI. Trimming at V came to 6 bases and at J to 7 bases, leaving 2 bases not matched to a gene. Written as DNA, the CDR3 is TGTGCCAGCTCGGACAGGGAGAATTCACCCCTCCACTTT. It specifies CASSDRENSPLHF. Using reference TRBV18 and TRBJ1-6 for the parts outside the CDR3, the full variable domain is NAGVMQNPRHLVRRRGQEARLRCSPMKGHSHVYWYRQLPEEGLKFMVYLQKENIIDESGMPKERFSAEFPKEGPSILRIQQVVRGDSAAYFCASSDRENSPLHFGNGTRLTVT.

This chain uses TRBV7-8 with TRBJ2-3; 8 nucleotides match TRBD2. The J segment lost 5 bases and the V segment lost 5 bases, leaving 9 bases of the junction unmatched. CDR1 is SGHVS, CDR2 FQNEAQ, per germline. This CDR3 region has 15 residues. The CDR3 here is CASSIRGGQGDTQYF. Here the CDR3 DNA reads TGTGCCAGCAGCATTCGGGGGGGCCAAGGAGATACGCAGTATTTT.

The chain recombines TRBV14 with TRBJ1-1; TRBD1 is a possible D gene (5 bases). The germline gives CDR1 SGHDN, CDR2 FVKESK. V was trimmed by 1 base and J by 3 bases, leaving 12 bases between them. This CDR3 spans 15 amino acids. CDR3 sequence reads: CASSQGGPGDTEAFF. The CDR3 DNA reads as TGTGCCAGCAGCCAAGGGGGACCCGGGGACACTGAAGCTTTCTTT. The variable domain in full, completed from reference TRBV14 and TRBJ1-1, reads EAGVTQFPSHSVIEKGQTVTLRCDPISGHDNLYWYRRVMGKEIKFLLHFVKESKQDESGMPNNRFLAERTGGTYSTLKVQPAELEDSGVYFCASSQGGPGDTEAFFGQGTRLTVV.

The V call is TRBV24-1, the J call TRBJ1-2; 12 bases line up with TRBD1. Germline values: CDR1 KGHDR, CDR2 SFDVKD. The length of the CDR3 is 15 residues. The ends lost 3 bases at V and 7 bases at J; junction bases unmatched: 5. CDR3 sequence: CATSDAGQGALGYTF. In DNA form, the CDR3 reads TGTGCCACCAGTGATGCGGGACAGGGGGCGCTTGGCTACACCTTC.

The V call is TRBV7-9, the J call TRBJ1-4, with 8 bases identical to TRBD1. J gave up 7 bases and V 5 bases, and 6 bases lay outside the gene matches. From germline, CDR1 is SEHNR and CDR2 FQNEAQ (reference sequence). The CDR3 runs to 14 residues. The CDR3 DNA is TGTGCCAGCAGCGGGACAGGCGGGAGTGAAAAACTGTTTTTT. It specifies CASSGTGGSEKLFF. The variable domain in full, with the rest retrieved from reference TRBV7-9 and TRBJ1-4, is DTGVSQNPRHKITKRGQNVTFRCDPISEHNRLYWYRQTLGQGPEFLTYFQNEAQLEKSRLLSDRFSAERPKGSFSTLEIQRTEQGDSAMYLCASSGTGGSEKLFFGSGTQLSVL.

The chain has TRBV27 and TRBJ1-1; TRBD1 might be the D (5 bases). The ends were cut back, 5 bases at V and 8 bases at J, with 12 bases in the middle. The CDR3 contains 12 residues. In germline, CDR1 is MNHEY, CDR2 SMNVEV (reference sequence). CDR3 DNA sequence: TGTGCCAGCAGTATCCCCGGGGGGGAAGCTTTCTTT. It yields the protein CASSIPGGEAFF.

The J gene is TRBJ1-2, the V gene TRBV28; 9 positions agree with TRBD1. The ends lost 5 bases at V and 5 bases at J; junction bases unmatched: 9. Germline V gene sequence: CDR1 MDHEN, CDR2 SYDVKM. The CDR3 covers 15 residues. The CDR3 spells CASSPMTGGTYGYTF. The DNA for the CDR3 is TGTGCCAGCAGTCCGATGACAGGGGGTACTTATGGCTACACCTTC.

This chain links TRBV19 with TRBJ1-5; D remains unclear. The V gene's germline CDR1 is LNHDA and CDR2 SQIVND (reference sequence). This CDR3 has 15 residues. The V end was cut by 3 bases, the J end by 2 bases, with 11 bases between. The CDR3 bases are TGTGCCAGTAGTATTTCCGGGGAGGGCAATCAGCCCCAGCATTTT. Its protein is CASSISGEGNQPQHF.

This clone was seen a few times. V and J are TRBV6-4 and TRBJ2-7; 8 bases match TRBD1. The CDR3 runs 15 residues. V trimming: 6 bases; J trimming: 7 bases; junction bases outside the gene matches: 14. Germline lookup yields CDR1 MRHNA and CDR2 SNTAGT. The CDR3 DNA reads TGTGCCAGCAGCCGGACAGGGCAATTTTGTTTGGAGCAGTACTTC. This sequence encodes CASSRTGQFCLEQYF.

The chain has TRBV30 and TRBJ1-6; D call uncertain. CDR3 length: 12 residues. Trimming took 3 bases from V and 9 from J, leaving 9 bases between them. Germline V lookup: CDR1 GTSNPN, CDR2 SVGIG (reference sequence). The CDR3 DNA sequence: TGTGCCTGGAGCCCGCGGGGTTCACCCCTCCACTTT. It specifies CAWSPRGSPLHF.

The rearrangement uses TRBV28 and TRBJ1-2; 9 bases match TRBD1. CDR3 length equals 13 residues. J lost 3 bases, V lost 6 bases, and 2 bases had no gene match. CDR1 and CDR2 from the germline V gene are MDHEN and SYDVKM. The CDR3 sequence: CASRTGGDYGYTF. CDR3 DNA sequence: TGTGCCAGCAGAACAGGGGGCGACTATGGCTACACCTTC.

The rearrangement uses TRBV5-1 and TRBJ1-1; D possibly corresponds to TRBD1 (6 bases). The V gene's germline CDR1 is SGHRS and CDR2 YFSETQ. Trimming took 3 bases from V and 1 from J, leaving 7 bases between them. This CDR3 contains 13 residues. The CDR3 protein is CASSSGQNTEAFF. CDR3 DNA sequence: TGCGCCAGCAGCTCGGGACAGAACACTGAAGCTTTCTTT. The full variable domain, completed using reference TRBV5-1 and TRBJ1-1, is KAGVTQTPRYLIKTRGQQVTLSCSPISGHRSVSWYQQTPGQGLQFLFEYFSETQRNKGNFPGRFSGRQFSNSRSEMNVSTLELGDSALYLCASSSGQNTEAFFGQGTRLTVV.

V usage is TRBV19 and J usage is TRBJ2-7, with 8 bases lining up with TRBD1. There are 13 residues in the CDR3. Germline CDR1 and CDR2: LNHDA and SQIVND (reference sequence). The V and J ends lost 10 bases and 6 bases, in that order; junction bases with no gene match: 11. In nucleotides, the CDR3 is TGTGCCACCTCAGGGGGCGGTTTTGGCGAGCAGTACTTC. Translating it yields CATSGGGFGEQYF.